These 10 T cell receptor beta chains share one sample of origin, sequenced in a study of beta chain features in type 1 diabetes. Expressed TCRB transcripts were sequenced because the entire RNA isolate underwent reverse transcription. TCRdb's table, derived via immunoSEQ multiplex PCR, lists solely in-frame clones and lacks some. This sample carries about 350,000 clones, about 18% of them seen once, and the ten largest clones take around 0.04%. The material sequenced was naive CD4+ T cells from blood. The receptors were sampled from a woman under 30 in good health.

This clone was seen only a few times. The genes are TRBV13 and TRBJ2-3, with 8 bases aligning to TRBD2. V lost 3 bases and J lost 3; bases outside the gene matches: 2. The V gene's germline CDR1 is PRHDT and CDR2 FYEKMQ (reference sequence). The CDR3 runs to 14 residues. The CDR3 nucleotides are TGTGCCAGCAGCTTGGGCGGGAGGACAGATACGCAGTATTTT. This encodes CASSLGGRTDTQYF.

V and J are TRBV9 and TRBJ1-5; the match to TRBD1 covers 10 bases. Unmatched junction bases numbered 10, after V lost 0 bases and J lost 7 bases. Germline V gives CDR1 SGDLS, CDR2 YYNGEE. The CDR3 totals 17 residues. As DNA, the CDR3 is TGTGCCAGCAGCGTAGATCCCAGACAGGGGGCTCAGCAGCCCCAGCATTTT. It specifies CASSVDPRQGAQQPQHF.

Only a few counts were recorded for this clone. J is TRBJ2-4 and V is TRBV7-9, with 9 bases aligning to TRBD1. CDR1 SEHNR and CDR2 FQNEAQ come from the germline V gene (reference sequence). CDR3 length: 15 amino acids. V lost 1 base to trimming and J lost 7 bases; unmatched junction nucleotides: 5. The CDR3 sequence is CASSLEIGQGNIQYF. The CDR3 DNA reads as TGTGCCAGCAGCTTAGAGATTGGACAGGGGAACATTCAGTACTTC.

This clone came up a few times. The V gene is TRBV6-5, the J gene TRBJ2-3; D possibly corresponds to TRBD1 (6 bases). The CDR3 loop spans 15 amino acids. Trimming pared 4 bases from V and 0 bases from J, leaving 11 bases between. Germline V gene sequence: CDR1 MNHEY, CDR2 SVGAGI. The CDR3 loop reads CASSSPQGSTDTQYF. CDR3 nucleotides: TGTGCCAGCAGTTCCCCCCAGGGGAGCACAGATACGCAGTATTTT.

This clone turned up a few times. This CDR3 is also generated by other DNA sequences in the sample. The chain combines TRBV20-1 with TRBJ2-3, with no clear D. Germline values: CDR1 DFQATT, CDR2 SNEGSKA (reference sequence). The CDR3 length is 10 residues. Trimming took off 5 bases at V and 6 bases at J, with 6 bases between the two ends. The CDR3 here is CSAGPDTQYF. The CDR3 DNA sequence: TGCAGTGCTGGGCCCGATACGCAGTATTTT.

The chain joins TRBV4-1 to TRBJ2-1, with 10 bases identical to TRBD2. CDR1 is MGHRA and CDR2 is YSYEKL in the germline V gene. V shed 4 bases and J 8 bases; nucleotides not matched to a gene: 20. This CDR3 is built from 19 residues. Here the CDR3 reads CASSRNPRRSGRERDEQFF. In DNA, the CDR3 is TGCGCCAGCAGCCGAAACCCTAGGCGCAGCGGGAGGGAGAGGGATGAGCAGTTCTTC.

This sequence joins TRBV20-1 and TRBJ2-3, with no clear D. The V gene's germline CDR1 is DFQATT and CDR2 SNEGSKA (reference sequence). V was pared by 6 bases and J by 0 bases, with 4 bases between. The length of the CDR3 is 11 residues. CDR3 DNA sequence: TGCAGTGCCCCTAGCACAGATACGCAGTATTTT. Translating it yields CSAPSTDTQYF.

Only a few counts were recorded for this clone. This chain connects TRBV5-1 to TRBJ1-5, with a weak D call TRBD1 (6 bases). Germline assignment: CDR1 SGHRS and CDR2 YFSETQ. CDR3 length: 16 amino acids. Trimming took off 0 bases at V and 2 bases at J, with 12 bases between the two ends. The CDR3 reads CASSLGDTGGNQPQHF. The CDR3 region has the DNA TGCGCCAGCAGCTTGGGGGACACTGGAGGCAATCAGCCCCAGCATTTT.

The CDR3 DNA reads as TGCGCCAGCAACCGACTAGCGGGGCCTGCGAACACCGGGGAGCTGTTTTTT. It is translated as CASNRLAGPANTGELFF. The chain employs TRBV5-1 and TRBJ2-2, with 11 bases matching TRBD2. V lost 6 bases and J lost 0; bases outside the gene matches: 7. The CDR3 consists of 17 residues. Germline-derived CDR1 and CDR2 are SGHRS and YFSETQ.

The chain combines TRBV5-6 with TRBJ2-4; tentatively, D is TRBD2 (5 bases). The CDR3 contains 15 residues. V was clipped by 3 bases and J by 6 bases, with 16 bases between them. Germline V gene data show CDR1 as SGHDT and CDR2 as YYEEEE. In DNA form, the CDR3 reads TGTGCCAGCAGCTCGAGGAGGAAGTTGGGAAACATTCAGTACTTC. Protein product: CASSSRRKLGNIQYF.